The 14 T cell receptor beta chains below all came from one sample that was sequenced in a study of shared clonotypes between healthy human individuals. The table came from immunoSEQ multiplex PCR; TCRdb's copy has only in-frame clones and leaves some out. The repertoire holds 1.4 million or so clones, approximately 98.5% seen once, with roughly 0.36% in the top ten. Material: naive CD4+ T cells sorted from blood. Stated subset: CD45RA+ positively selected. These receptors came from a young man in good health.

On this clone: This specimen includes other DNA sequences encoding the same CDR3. As DNA, the CDR3 is TGTGCCAGCTCACCAAGTTCGGGGGAGACCCAGTACTTC. Amino acid sequence: CASSPSSGETQYF. The chain combines TRBV18 with TRBJ2-5; tentative D call: TRBD2 (5 bases). In germline, CDR1 is KGHSH, CDR2 LQKENI. Trimming removed 2 bases at V and 5 bases at J, with 9 bases between. The CDR3 sequence is 13 residues long. The whole variable domain, remainder taken from reference TRBV18 and TRBJ2-5, is NAGVMQNPRHLVRRRGQEARLRCSPMKGHSHVYWYRQLPEEGLKFMVYLQKENIIDESGMPKERFSAEFPKEGPSILRIQQVVRGDSAAYFCASSPSSGETQYFGPGTRLLVL.

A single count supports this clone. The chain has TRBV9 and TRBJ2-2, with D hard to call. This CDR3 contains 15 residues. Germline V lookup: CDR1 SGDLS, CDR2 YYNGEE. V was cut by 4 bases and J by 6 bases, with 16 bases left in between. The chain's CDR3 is CASSPLGFRAGELFF. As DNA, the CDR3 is TGTGCCAGCAGCCCTTTAGGCTTTCGGGCCGGGGAGCTGTTTTTT.

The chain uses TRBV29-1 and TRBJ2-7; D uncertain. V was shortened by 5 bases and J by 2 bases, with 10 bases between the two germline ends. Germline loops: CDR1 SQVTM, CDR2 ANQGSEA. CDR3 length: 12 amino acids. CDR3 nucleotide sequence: TGCAGCGTTAGCGAAGGGCCCTACGAGCAGTACTTC. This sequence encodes CSVSEGPYEQYF.

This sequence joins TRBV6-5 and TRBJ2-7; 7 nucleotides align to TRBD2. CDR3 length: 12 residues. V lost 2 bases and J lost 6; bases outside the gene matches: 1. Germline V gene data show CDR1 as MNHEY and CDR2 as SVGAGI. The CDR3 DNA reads TGTGCCAGCAGTTACGGGGGGGGCGAGCAGTACTTC. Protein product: CASSYGGGEQYF.

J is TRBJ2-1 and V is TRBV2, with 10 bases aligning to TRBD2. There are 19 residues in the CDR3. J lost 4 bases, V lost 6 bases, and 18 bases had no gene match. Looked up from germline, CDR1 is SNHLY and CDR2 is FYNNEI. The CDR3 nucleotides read TGTGCCAGCAGATTGGCCAGCGGGAGGGCCGGGTACCCTTACAATGAGCAGTTCTTC. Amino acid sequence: CASRLASGRAGYPYNEQFF. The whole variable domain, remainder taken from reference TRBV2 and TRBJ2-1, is EPEVTQTPSHQVTQMGQEVILRCVPISNHLYFYWYRQILGQKVEFLVSFYNNEISEKSEIFDDQFSVERPDGSNFTLKIRSTKLEDSAMYFCASRLASGRAGYPYNEQFFGPGTRLTVL.

CDR3 DNA sequence: TGTGCCAGCAGCTTCACCGGGACTAGCGGGAGGGATTCCTACAATGAGCAGTTCTTC. The encoded protein is CASSFTGTSGRDSYNEQFF. This chain joins TRBV7-9 and TRBJ2-1, with 16 bases identical to TRBD2. CDR3 length: 19 residues. V was pared by 3 bases and J by 1 base, with 6 bases of the junction left unmatched. The germline gives CDR1 SEHNR, CDR2 FQNEAQ (reference sequence).

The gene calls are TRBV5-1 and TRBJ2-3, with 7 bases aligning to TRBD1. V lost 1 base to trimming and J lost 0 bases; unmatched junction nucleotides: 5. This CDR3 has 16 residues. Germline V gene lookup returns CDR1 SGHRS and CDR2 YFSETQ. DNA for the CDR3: TGCGCCAGCAGCTTGACCGGGACAGCTAGCACAGATACGCAGTATTTT. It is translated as CASSLTGTASTDTQYF.

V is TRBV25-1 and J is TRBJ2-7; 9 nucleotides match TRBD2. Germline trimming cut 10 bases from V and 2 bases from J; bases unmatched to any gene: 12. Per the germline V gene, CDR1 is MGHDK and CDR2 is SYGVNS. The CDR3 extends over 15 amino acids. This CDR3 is CATAPLAGDTYEQYF. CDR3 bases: TGTGCCACCGCTCCCTTAGCGGGGGATACCTACGAGCAGTACTTC.

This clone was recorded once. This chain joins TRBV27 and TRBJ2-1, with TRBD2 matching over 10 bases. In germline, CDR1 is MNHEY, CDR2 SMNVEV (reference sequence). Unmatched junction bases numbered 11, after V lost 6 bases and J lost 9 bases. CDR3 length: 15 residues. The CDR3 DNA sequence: TGTGCCAGCAGACGACCAGGGACTAGCGTTGCTGAGCAGTTCTTC. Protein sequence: CASRRPGTSVAEQFF.

The CDR3 loop is CASSPTVRPLNEQFF. CDR3 bases: TGTGCCAGCAGCCCGACAGTTAGACCCCTCAATGAGCAGTTCTTC. The V and J genes are TRBV5-5 and TRBJ2-1, with D perhaps matching TRBD1 (5 bases). This CDR3 has 15 residues. Deletions cut 4 bases from V and 6 bases from J, with 17 bases between. In germline, CDR1 is SGHKS, CDR2 YYEKEE (reference sequence).

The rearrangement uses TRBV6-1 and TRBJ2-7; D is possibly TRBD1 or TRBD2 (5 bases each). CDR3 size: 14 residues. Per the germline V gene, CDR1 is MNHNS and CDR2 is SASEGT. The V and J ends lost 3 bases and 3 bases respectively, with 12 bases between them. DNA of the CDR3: TGTGCCAGCAGTGACGGGACGGGGTACTACGAGCAGTACTTC. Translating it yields CASSDGTGYYEQYF.

CDR3 DNA: TGTGCCAGCAGTTCTAGCGGGAGGGCCTACGAGCAGTACTTC. Protein product: CASSSSGRAYEQYF. The J gene is TRBJ2-7, the V gene TRBV28; TRBD2 matches at 12 bases. Per the germline V gene, CDR1 is MDHEN and CDR2 is SYDVKM. The CDR3 has 14 residues. Losses at the gene ends were 4 bases for V and 2 bases for J; bases not matched to a gene: 0.

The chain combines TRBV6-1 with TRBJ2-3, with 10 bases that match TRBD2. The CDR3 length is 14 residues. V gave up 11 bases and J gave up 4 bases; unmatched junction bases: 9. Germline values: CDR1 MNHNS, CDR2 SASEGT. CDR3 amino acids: CAHRLAGWADTQYF. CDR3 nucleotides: TGTGCCCACAGACTAGCGGGTTGGGCAGATACGCAGTATTTT.

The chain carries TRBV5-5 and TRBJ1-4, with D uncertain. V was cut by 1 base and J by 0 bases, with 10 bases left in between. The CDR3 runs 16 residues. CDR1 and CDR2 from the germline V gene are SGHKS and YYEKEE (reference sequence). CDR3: CASSLWSAATNEKLFF. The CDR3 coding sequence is TGTGCCAGCAGCTTGTGGTCCGCAGCAACTAATGAAAAACTGTTTTTT.